This T cell receptor beta chain is from a study of CD8 T cells in ankylosing spondylitis (TCRdb year 2017). Notes on the research overall: To find TCR variants linked to disease, the study profiled T cell receptor beta repertoires in ankylosing spondylitis patients and healthy donors. The whole study cohort included 85 to 120 healthy donors and around 25 ankylosing spondylitis patients. Peripheral blood was sampled, and synovial fluid was additionally collected from ankylosing spondylitis patients. What the study reported, not specific to this receptor: The disease-linked clones were reported as significantly enriched in matched synovial fluid samples from ankylosing spondylitis patients. Blood from ankylosing spondylitis patients appeared to be characterized by a TCR beta motif composed of roughly 8 highly homologous amino acid variants. Some TCR beta motif variants had previously been reported in synovial fluid and blood of reactive arthritis patients, which suggested common disease-initiation mechanisms. A CD8+ phenotype was shown by the disease-linked clones, which were found at relatively low frequencies in peripheral blood.

Sequencer: Illumina HiSeq 2500. Quantitative 5'-RACE with molecular barcodes was used to prepare TCR beta libraries. From the authors' description of their analysis: A new computational method, built on a probabilistic model of VDJ rearrangement, was used to identify disease-linked TCR variants. TCRdb itself trimmed the public reads at Q25 with fastp, ran MiXCR and retained productive beta chains. Identical CDR3 proteins give one entry, which carries the most common genes and DNA. None of the V and J calls come from the authors' own analysis; TCRdb made them. This sample gives roughly 700,000 distinct CDR3 sequences in total; 15% to 20% of them show up just once. The top ten clonotypes cover around 19% of the sample. The CDR3 measures 15 amino acids from cysteine to phenylalanine. Solely the CDR3 DNA is kept, with 45 bases framed from the first base. CDR1 is given as MNHNS and CDR2 as SASEGT, both from the germline V gene. Deletion took 10 bases off V and 1 base off J, with a span of 17 bases between the germline ends.

This clonotype showed up just a few times. There is no known antigen for this receptor. Base qualities were left out, and no much larger clone turns up one base away. The sequence was collected from a male donor with ankylosing spondylitis. Sequences were obtained from blood, either unsorted or a sorted T cell fraction (not recorded which). The chain is made from TRBV6-1 and TRBJ1-5, and the D gene may be TRBD1, 5 bases matching. The DNA sequence is as follows: TGTGCCACCACCCAGGGCGGGGTGAGCAATCAGCCCCAGCATTTT. Translated, it gives CATTQGGVSNQPQHF.